The 7 T cell receptor beta chains below were found in one sample sequenced in a study of blood T cell repertoires in COVID-19. The repertoire was sequenced with immunoSEQ multiplex PCR; TCRdb's copy has only in-frame clones and lacks some. The table lists approximately 120,000 clones, around 78% of them singletons. The sample consisted of peripheral blood. These receptors were obtained from a human donor in a cohort sampled during active COVID-19.

This chain connects TRBV6-5 to TRBJ2-2; D remains unclear. The CDR3 totals 14 residues. The V gene lost 6 bases and the J gene lost 5 bases, with 13 bases spanning the gap. From germline, CDR1 is MNHEY and CDR2 SVGAGI. This CDR3 reads CASRIDWKTGELFF. The CDR3 nucleotides are TGTGCCAGCAGGATAGACTGGAAAACCGGGGAGCTGTTTTTT.

This clone was detected only a few times. The genes are TRBV7-9 and TRBJ1-1, with a weak D call TRBD1 (6 bases). The V gene lost 1 base and the J gene lost 2 bases, with 8 bases spanning the gap. Germline CDR1 and CDR2: SEHNR and FQNEAQ (reference sequence). The CDR3 is 14 residues long. The CDR3 is CASSLGGGNTEAFF. CDR3 bases: TGTGCCAGCAGCTTAGGCGGGGGCAACACTGAAGCTTTCTTT.

The gene calls are TRBV5-1 and TRBJ2-1, with a weak D call TRBD2 (5 bases). CDR1 and CDR2 from the germline V gene are SGHRS and YFSETQ. The CDR3 loop spans 15 amino acids. V lost 2 bases and J lost 7, with 16 bases in between. The chain's CDR3 is CASSFGSLRGNEQFF. CDR3 DNA sequence: TGCGCCAGCAGCTTTGGTAGTTTACGGGGAAATGAGCAGTTCTTC. The variable domain in full, with the rest retrieved from reference TRBV5-1 and TRBJ2-1, is KAGVTQTPRYLIKTRGQQVTLSCSPISGHRSVSWYQQTPGQGLQFLFEYFSETQRNKGNFPGRFSGRQFSNSRSEMNVSTLELGDSALYLCASSFGSLRGNEQFFGPGTRLTVL.

The chain joins TRBV30 to TRBJ1-5; 7 bases line up with TRBD1. This CDR3 has 13 residues. Germline loops: CDR1 GTSNPN, CDR2 SVGIG (reference sequence). V was clipped by 6 bases and J by 3 bases; unmatched bases: 5. CDR3 protein: CACRQGVNQPQHF. The CDR3 region has the DNA TGTGCCTGTCGACAGGGAGTCAATCAGCCCCAGCATTTT.

The chain combines TRBV6-5 with TRBJ2-2, with TRBD1 matching over 7 bases. CDR3 length: 15 residues. Trimming cost V 6 bases and J 3 bases; bases outside gene matches: 7. Per germline, CDR1 MNHEY and CDR2 SVGAGI. As DNA, the CDR3 is TGTGCCAGCAGGAACTTGGGACAGTACACCGGGGAGCTGTTTTTT. It is translated as CASRNLGQYTGELFF.

The rearrangement uses TRBV9 and TRBJ1-1, with D uncertain. The CDR3 is 13 residues long. Between the trimmed V and J ends, which lost 7 bases and 1 base, there was a span of 11 bases. Germline V gene sequence: CDR1 SGDLS, CDR2 YYNGEE. CDR3 residues: CASSSGPNTEAFF. The CDR3 nucleotides read TGTGCCAGCTCGTCAGGTCCGAACACTGAAGCTTTCTTT.

As regards this clone: This sample includes further DNA sequences coding for the same CDR3. V gene TRBV4-1 combines with J gene TRBJ2-5, with D perhaps matching TRBD1 (6 bases). The V and J ends lost 4 bases and 5 bases respectively, with 11 bases between them. Germline CDR1 and CDR2: MGHRA and YSYEKL. This CDR3 spans 13 amino acids. The CDR3 protein is CASSLTGLETQYF. CDR3 DNA: TGCGCCAGCAGCCTGACAGGCCTGGAGACCCAGTACTTC.